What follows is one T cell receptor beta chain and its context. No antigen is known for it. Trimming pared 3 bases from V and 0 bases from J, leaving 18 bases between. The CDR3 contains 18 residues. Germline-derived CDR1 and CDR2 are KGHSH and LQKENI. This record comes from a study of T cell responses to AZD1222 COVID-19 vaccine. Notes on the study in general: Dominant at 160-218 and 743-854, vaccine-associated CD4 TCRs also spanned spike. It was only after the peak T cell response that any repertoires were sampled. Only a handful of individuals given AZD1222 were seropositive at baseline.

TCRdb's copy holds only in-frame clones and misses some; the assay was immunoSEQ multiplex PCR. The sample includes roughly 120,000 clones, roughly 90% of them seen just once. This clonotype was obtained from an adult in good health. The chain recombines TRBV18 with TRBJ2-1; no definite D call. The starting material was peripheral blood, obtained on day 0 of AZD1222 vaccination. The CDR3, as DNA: TGTGCCAGCTCACCCCCCCGTGGGTACGGCGACTCCTACAATGAGCAGTTCTTC. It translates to CASSPPRGYGDSYNEQFF.